This T cell receptor beta chain was recorded in a study of patients and donors after allogeneic stem cell transplantation. In its sample, this clonotype was seen a few times. This CDR3 is 11 amino acids long. Germline lookup yields CDR1 SGHTA and CDR2 FQGNSA. Between the trimmed V and J ends, which lost 4 bases and 7 bases, there was a span of 8 bases. Each CDR3 protein is one row after TCRdb ran MiXCR on the RT-PCR reads. The repertoire holds some 880,000 distinct CDR3 sequences, with roughly 17% as singletons. The source is a human donor who was either an allogeneic HSCT recipient or a stem cell or donor lymphocyte infusion donor (not recorded which). It is not recorded whose cells these are; they may come from a transplant donor. This sequence joins TRBV7-2 and TRBJ2-7; no definite D call. Sequenced material: blood, either unsorted or a sorted T cell fraction (not recorded which). The CDR3 here is CASSSTREQYF. CDR3 nucleotide sequence: TGTGCCAGCAGCTCAACCCGAGAGCAGTACTTC.